These 24 T cell receptor beta chains were sequenced from one sample in a study of blood T cell repertoires in COVID-19. The assay was immunoSEQ multiplex PCR, and TCRdb's table has in-frame clones only and misses some. This table has some 150,000 clones, roughly 80% appearing once. The sequenced sample was peripheral blood. The source is a man in his sixties with acute or convalescent COVID-19.

The chain carries TRBV7-9 and TRBJ2-4; 7 bases map to TRBD2. The CDR3 totals 17 residues. Germline V gives CDR1 SEHNR, CDR2 FQNEAQ (reference sequence). Germline trimming cut 5 bases from V and 1 base from J; bases unmatched to any gene: 11. CDR3 bases: TGTGCCAGCAGCATCCCCGGGAGGCAGAGGGCCAAAAACATTCAGTACTTC. It is translated as CASSIPGRQRAKNIQYF.

This clone turned up a few times. This rearrangement joins TRBV14 to TRBJ2-3; no reliable D call. Germline assignment: CDR1 SGHDN and CDR2 FVKESK. This CDR3 spans 14 amino acids. V lost 5 bases, J lost 7 bases, and 16 bases lay in between. DNA for the CDR3: TGTGCCAGCAGCGCTACCAATAGTTACTATACGCAGTATTTT. This translates into CASSATNSYYTQYF.

The chain carries TRBV6-5 and TRBJ2-7; TRBD2 aligns across 8 bases. Germline CDR1 and CDR2: MNHEY and SVGAGI. This CDR3 is built from 14 residues. J lost 2 bases, V lost 6 bases, and 6 bases had no gene match. The CDR3 nucleotides read TGTGCCAGCAGCCCCGGGGGGGGCCCCTACGAGCAGTACTTC. Its protein is CASSPGGGPYEQYF.

J is TRBJ1-2 and V is TRBV4-3; 9 nucleotides align to TRBD1. Germline V gives CDR1 LGHNA, CDR2 YSLEER. Trimming at V came to 5 bases and at J to 7 bases, leaving 11 bases not matched to a gene. The CDR3 is made up of 15 amino acids. As DNA, the CDR3 is TGCGCCAGCAGCGCAACGACAGGGGGTGGCGGTGGCTACACCTTC. It translates to CASSATTGGGGGYTF.

This clone showed up just once. The chain couples TRBV7-3 to TRBJ2-1; the match to TRBD1 covers 7 bases. The CDR3 loop spans 13 amino acids. Germline V gene data show CDR1 as SGHTA and CDR2 as FQGTGA. J gave up 12 bases and V 2 bases, and 7 bases lay outside the gene matches. The CDR3 loop is CASSLYRGVVQFF. CDR3 DNA sequence: TGTGCCAGCAGCTTATACAGGGGTGTAGTGCAGTTCTTC.

This clone was picked up a small number of times. The genes are TRBV14 and TRBJ1-6, with 7 positions matching TRBD1. V lost 3 bases and J lost 7; bases outside the gene matches: 3. The CDR3 sequence is 14 residues long. In germline, CDR1 is SGHDN, CDR2 FVKESK. CDR3 sequence reads: CASSQGQMNSPLHF. The CDR3 DNA reads as TGTGCCAGCAGCCAGGGACAGATGAATTCACCCCTCCACTTT.

The rearrangement links TRBV5-4 to TRBJ2-3; 8 positions match TRBD1. The CDR3 spans 13 residues. The junction had 10 bases not matched to a gene; V was cut back by 10 bases and J by 6 bases. CDR1 and CDR2 (germline): SGHNT, YYREEE (reference sequence). The CDR3 region has the DNA TGTGCCGGACAGGGCGCCCCTGGGGATACGCAGTATTTT. This gives the protein CAGQGAPGDTQYF.

V and J are TRBV6-2 or TRBV6-3 and TRBJ1-6; D gene unclear. The germline gives CDR1 MNHEY, CDR2 SVGEGT. Trimming shortened V by 1 base and J by 8 bases, and 9 bases separated the two germline ends. CDR3 length equals 14 residues. Here the CDR3 reads CASSYLRADSPLHF. The CDR3 DNA reads as TGTGCCAGCAGTTACTTGAGGGCGGATTCACCCCTCCACTTT.

The V call is TRBV3-1 (or the pseudogene TRBV3-2), the J call TRBJ2-7, with 9 bases identical to TRBD1. The J segment lost 5 bases and the V segment lost 6 bases, leaving 20 bases of the junction unmatched. Germline CDR1 LGHDT, CDR2 YNNKEL (reference sequence). CDR3 length: 18 residues. The CDR3 region is CASSRTQGARLRPHEQYF. CDR3 DNA: TGTGCCAGCAGTCGGACACAGGGGGCGCGGTTGAGACCCCACGAGCAGTACTTC.

The chain recombines TRBV10-3 with TRBJ1-4, with TRBD1 identical over 7 bases. This CDR3 contains 17 residues. V lost 4 bases to trimming and J lost 4 bases; unmatched junction nucleotides: 12. Germline assignment: CDR1 ENHRY and CDR2 SYGVKD. CDR3 protein: CAISAAALTGVNEKLFF. DNA of the CDR3: TGTGCCATCAGTGCCGCCGCCCTAACAGGGGTTAATGAAAAACTGTTTTTT.

The chain joins TRBV11-2 to TRBJ1-1; TRBD1 matches 7 bases. This CDR3 is 15 amino acids long. The V segment lost 2 bases and the J segment 0 bases; nucleotides outside the gene matches: 3. Germline V gene data show CDR1 as SGHAT and CDR2 as FQNNGV. CDR3 residues: CASSLSGGMNTEAFF. The DNA of the CDR3 is TGTGCCAGCAGCTTATCAGGGGGAATGAACACTGAAGCTTTCTTT.

The V gene is TRBV7-2, the J gene TRBJ1-6, with D unclear. The CDR3 runs to 16 residues. Germline lookup yields CDR1 SGHTA and CDR2 FQGNSA. The V end lost 0 bases, the J end lost 4 bases, and 10 bases lay between the germline ends. The CDR3 is CASSLAPSSYNSPLHF. The CDR3 nucleotides are TGTGCCAGCAGCTTAGCTCCGAGCTCTTATAATTCACCCCTCCACTTT.

This clone turned up a few times. The gene calls are TRBV6-5 and TRBJ2-6, with D unresolved. Germline CDR1 and CDR2: MNHEY and SVGAGI. V gave up 4 bases and J gave up 1 base, with 5 bases separating them. The length of the CDR3 is 14 residues. DNA of the CDR3: TGTGCCAGCAGTTTCTTGTCTGGGGCCAACGTCCTGACTTTC. This gives the protein CASSFLSGANVLTF.

A note on this clone: At one boundary the junction diverges from the germline segment, which might be a read error. The rearrangement links TRBV6-1 to TRBJ2-1; TRBD2 aligns across 9 bases. Germline lookup yields CDR1 MNHNS and CDR2 SASEGT. The CDR3 is made up of 15 amino acids. CDR3 sequence reads: CASREAGGRYNEQFF. DNA for the CDR3: TGTGCCAGCAGGGAAGCGGGGGGACGGTACAATGAGCAGTTCTTC.

The CDR3 region is CASSFGVVDEQFF. Here the CDR3 DNA reads TGTGCCAGCAGCTTCGGGGTCGTGGATGAGCAGTTCTTC. The chain combines TRBV7-2 with TRBJ2-1; tentative D call: TRBD2 (5 bases). The germline V gene encodes CDR1 SGHTA and CDR2 FQGNSA. V lost 3 bases and J 8 bases, leaving 11 bases between the germline ends. This CDR3 is built from 13 residues. Supplemented by reference TRBV7-2 and TRBJ2-1, the full variable domain reads GAGVSQSPSNKVTEKGKDVELRCDPISGHTALYWYRQSLGQGLEFLIYFQGNSAPDKSGLPSDRFSAERTGGSVSTLTIQRTQQEDSAVYLCASSFGVVDEQFFGPGTRLTVL.

This clone was observed a few times. This chain uses TRBV10-3 with TRBJ2-1; D is perhaps TRBD1 (5 bases). CDR3 length equals 14 residues. The germline CDR1 and CDR2 sequences are ENHRY and SYGVKD. Trimming took 8 bases from V and 8 from J, leaving 19 bases between them. CDR3 loop: CAIARDSGMYEQFF. The CDR3 DNA is TGTGCCATCGCTCGAGACAGTGGTATGTATGAGCAGTTCTTC.

In DNA, the CDR3 is TGCGCCAGCAGCTTGATTAACCTCGGACAGGAAGAGTTTCGCTCCTACGAGCAGTACTTC. Encoded protein: CASSLINLGQEEFRSYEQYF. The rearrangement links TRBV5-1 to TRBJ2-7; TRBD1 agrees at 7 bases. Germline V lookup: CDR1 SGHRS, CDR2 YFSETQ. V lost 1 base and J lost 0; bases outside the gene matches: 19. The CDR3 consists of 20 residues.

The chain carries TRBV28 and TRBJ2-7; TRBD1 matches at 8 bases. Germline V gene data show CDR1 as MDHEN and CDR2 as SYDVKM. This CDR3 contains 13 residues. V lost 7 bases and J lost 3; bases outside the gene matches: 5. CDR3 loop: CASKRQGFYEQYF. The CDR3 DNA follows: TGTGCCAGCAAGAGACAGGGGTTCTACGAGCAGTACTTC.

This clone occurred once. Other DNA sequences in this specimen translate into the identical CDR3. The V gene is TRBV6-5, the J gene TRBJ1-2; 8 bases are a match to TRBD1. The V segment lost 6 bases and the J segment 8 bases; nucleotides outside the gene matches: 8. Germline CDR1 and CDR2: MNHEY and SVGAGI. This CDR3 is 13 amino acids long. For the CDR3, the DNA is TGTGCCAGCAGCCAAGGACAGGGTCTGGGCTACACCTTC. Protein sequence: CASSQGQGLGYTF.

This chain uses TRBV27 with TRBJ2-3, with a possible D match to TRBD1 (6 bases). Germline V CDR1 and CDR2: MNHEY, SMNVEV (reference sequence). The CDR3 length is 13 residues. Trimming removed 5 bases at V and 5 bases at J, with 11 bases between. CDR3 sequence: CASSPGQLDTQYF. The CDR3 DNA reads as TGTGCCAGCAGTCCCGGACAGTTAGATACGCAGTATTTT.

V is TRBV9 and J is TRBJ2-7; TRBD2 aligns across 13 bases. Trimming removed 3 bases from V and 6 bases from J; junction bases left unmatched: 3. Germline CDR1 reads SGDLS; CDR2 reads YYNGEE. The CDR3 has 14 amino acids. In DNA form, the CDR3 reads TGTGCCAGCAGCGCGGGACTAGCGGGAACCGAGCAGTACTTC. Its protein is CASSAGLAGTEQYF.

The rearrangement links TRBV19 to TRBJ1-4, with D possibly being TRBD1 (6 bases). Germline values: CDR1 LNHDA, CDR2 SQIVND (reference sequence). This CDR3 has 19 amino acids. Trimming shortened V by 3 bases and J by 1 base, and 21 bases separated the two germline ends. The CDR3, as DNA: TGTGCCAGTAGTATTCGGCTTACTGACAGGACAAGAACTAATGAAAAACTGTTTTTT. It is translated as CASSIRLTDRTRTNEKLFF. The entire variable domain, with the rest obtained from reference TRBV19 and TRBJ1-4, is as follows: DGGITQSPKYLFRKEGQNVTLSCEQNLNHDAMYWYRQDPGQGLRLIYYSQIVNDFQKGDIAEGYSVSREKKESFPLTVTSAQKNPTAFYLCASSIRLTDRTRTNEKLFFGSGTQLSVL.

The gene calls are TRBV20-1 and TRBJ2-2; 8 bases agree with TRBD1. Germline lookup yields CDR1 DFQATT and CDR2 SNEGSKA (reference sequence). The V segment lost 3 bases and the J segment 7 bases; nucleotides outside the gene matches: 4. CDR3 length: 13 residues. The DNA of the CDR3 is TGCAGTGCTAGTCAGGGGGCTTACGGGGAGCTGTTTTTT. Protein sequence: CSASQGAYGELFF.

The chain couples TRBV6-1 to TRBJ2-3; 9 bases fit TRBD2. The CDR3 runs to 16 residues. Germline values: CDR1 MNHNS, CDR2 SASEGT. Losses at the gene ends were 0 bases for V and 6 bases for J; bases not matched to a gene: 7. In DNA form, the CDR3 reads TGTGCCAGCAGTGAAGCGTACGGGACTAGCCTGGATACGCAGTATTTT. Its translation: CASSEAYGTSLDTQYF.